Presented here are 14 T cell receptor beta chains from one specimen sequenced in a study of OX40 agonist ivuxolimab in advanced cancers. Sequenced by immunoSEQ multiplex PCR; TCRdb stores in-frame clones only, minus some. The sample has about 70,000 clones, 87% seen once. This specimen consisted of CD4+ or CD8+ T cells sorted from blood, obtained in a trial of the OX40 agonist ivuxolimab. Every receptor here comes from an adult with an advanced solid tumor such as melanoma, head and neck, liver or kidney cancer.

The genes are TRBV4-2 and TRBJ1-5; D uncertain. Trimming removed 3 bases from V and 7 bases from J, with 10 bases in between. Germline V lookup: CDR1 LGHNA, CDR2 YNFKEQ. The CDR3 loop spans 13 amino acids. Here the CDR3 DNA reads TGTGCCAGCAGCCAGGATGACCTCCAGCCCCAGCATTTT. Translation: CASSQDDLQPQHF.

V gene TRBV7-9 combines with J gene TRBJ2-2; maybe TRBD1 (6 bases). This CDR3 region has 16 residues. CDR1 is SEHNR and CDR2 is FQNEAQ in the germline V gene (reference sequence). Trimming took 1 base from V and 0 from J, leaving 9 bases between them. The CDR3 here is CASSLGRGSNTGELFF. The CDR3 DNA sequence: TGTGCCAGCAGCTTAGGCAGGGGATCGAACACCGGGGAGCTGTTTTTT.

This clone was observed once. V is TRBV18 and J is TRBJ1-1; tentatively, D is TRBD1 (6 bases). The CDR3 is 13 amino acids. Germline lookup yields CDR1 KGHSH and CDR2 LQKENI. Trimming stripped 6 bases from V and 2 bases from J, with 10 bases between. The CDR3 region has the DNA TGTGCCAGCTCTCTACAGGGAAACACTGAAGCTTTCTTT. The encoded protein is CASSLQGNTEAFF. Full variable domain (missing parts from reference TRBV18 and TRBJ1-1): NAGVMQNPRHLVRRRGQEARLRCSPMKGHSHVYWYRQLPEEGLKFMVYLQKENIIDESGMPKERFSAEFPKEGPSILRIQQVVRGDSAAYFCASSLQGNTEAFFGQGTRLTVV.

The V and J genes are TRBV18 and TRBJ2-5, with D possibly being TRBD1 or TRBD2 (5 bases each). Trimming removed 8 bases from V and 5 bases from J, with 15 bases in between. The CDR3 has 13 residues. The V gene's germline CDR1 is KGHSH and CDR2 LQKENI. The CDR3 sequence: CASRPTEGETQYF. The CDR3 region has the DNA TGTGCCAGCCGGCCGACAGAGGGGGAGACCCAGTACTTC.

The chain joins TRBV12-5 to TRBJ2-3; D ambiguous. V lost 1 base to trimming and J lost 0 bases, with 5 bases between them. Germline lookup yields CDR1 LGHNT and CDR2 FRNRAP. CDR3 length: 14 residues. CDR3 bases: TGTGCTAGTGGTTTGGACCGGAGCACAGATACGCAGTATTTT. It translates to CASGLDRSTDTQYF.

The chain carries TRBV7-9 and TRBJ2-5; a weak D match, TRBD1 (7 bases). CDR1 SEHNR and CDR2 FQNEAQ come from the germline V gene (reference sequence). CDR3 length: 15 amino acids. The V end was cut by 5 bases, the J end by 2 bases, with 15 bases between. The CDR3 here is CASSTQGGKQETQYF. For the CDR3, the DNA is TGTGCCAGCAGCACCCAGGGGGGTAAGCAAGAGACCCAGTACTTC.

This clone occurred a few times. The rearrangement links TRBV7-9 to TRBJ2-1, with D perhaps TRBD1 (5 bases). The CDR3 totals 15 residues. The V end lost 5 bases, the J end lost 6 bases, and 17 bases lay between the germline ends. The germline V gene encodes CDR1 SEHNR and CDR2 FQNEAQ (reference sequence). CDR3 residues: CASSRGTGSSNEQFF. DNA of the CDR3: TGTGCCAGCAGCCGAGGCACAGGTTCGTCCAATGAGCAGTTCTTC.

The chain links TRBV6-5 to TRBJ1-1; the D is unclear. Trimming removed 1 base at V and 1 base at J, with 4 bases between. Germline loops: CDR1 MNHEY, CDR2 SVGAGI. The length of the CDR3 is 13 residues. The DNA for the CDR3 is TGTGCCAGCAGTTACTATGAGAACACTGAAGCTTTCTTT. Its protein product is CASSYYENTEAFF.

Only one count was recorded for this clone. The chain uses TRBV19 and TRBJ2-3; 7 bases are a match to TRBD2. CDR3 length equals 17 residues. V shed 3 bases, J shed 3 bases, and the junction held 12 bases outside the gene matches. Germline-derived CDR1 and CDR2 are LNHDA and SQIVND (reference sequence). CDR3 DNA sequence: TGTGCCAGTAGTATTGTACCGGCTAGCGGTATTACAGATACGCAGTATTTT. Translation gives CASSIVPASGITDTQYF.

The CDR3 nucleotides are TGTGCCAGCCGAGAAGGGGGCAGGCCGAATGAAAAACTGTTTTTT. The encoded protein is CASREGGRPNEKLFF. This chain joins TRBV19 and TRBJ1-4; 7 positions agree with TRBD1. The J segment lost 5 bases and the V segment lost 9 bases, leaving 12 bases of the junction unmatched. Germline V CDR1 and CDR2: LNHDA, SQIVND (reference sequence). The CDR3 loop spans 15 amino acids.

The J gene is TRBJ1-2, the V gene TRBV4-2, with 8 bases fitting TRBD1. The CDR3 totals 15 residues. Per germline, CDR1 LGHNA and CDR2 YNFKEQ. V trimming: 0 bases; J trimming: 8 bases; junction bases outside the gene matches: 8. CDR3 residues: CASSQDWGQAMGYTF. In DNA, the CDR3 is TGTGCCAGCAGCCAAGATTGGGGACAGGCTATGGGCTACACCTTC.

The genes are TRBV5-1 and TRBJ2-1, with D perhaps matching TRBD1 (5 bases). The CDR3 is 16 residues long. The germline CDR1 and CDR2 sequences are SGHRS and YFSETQ. Trimming left V 7 bases short and J 0 bases short, with 17 bases between. The CDR3 is CASYPEGAFSYNEQFF. CDR3 DNA: TGCGCCAGCTACCCGGAAGGGGCCTTCTCCTACAATGAGCAGTTCTTC.

This clone turned up a few times. The CDR3 bases are TGTGCCAGCAGCTTGTTCGGCACAGATACGCAGTATTTT. It specifies CASSLFGTDTQYF. V is TRBV11-3 and J is TRBJ2-3; D ambiguous. Trimming took 3 bases from V and 1 from J, leaving 5 bases between them. Germline V lookup: CDR1 SGHNT, CDR2 YENEEA. There are 13 residues in the CDR3.

This clone was detected once. This chain's CDR3 is CASSFRQIAATDTQYF. The DNA for the CDR3 is TGTGCCAGCAGCTTTAGACAGATCGCGGCCACAGATACGCAGTATTTT. This chain links TRBV13 with TRBJ2-3; perhaps TRBD1 as D (5 bases). Looked up from germline, CDR1 is PRHDT and CDR2 is FYEKMQ (reference sequence). The CDR3 is 16 amino acids. The V end was cut by 3 bases, the J end by 2 bases, with 15 bases between.